The clone carrying this T cell receptor (beta chain) was picked up a small number of times. Its antigen is currently unknown. Trimming took 1 base from V and 7 from J, leaving 1 base between them. The CDR3 covers 11 residues. The germline V gene encodes CDR1 LGHNA and CDR2 YNFKEQ. This specimen comes from a study of T cell repertoires in cytomegalovirus infection. Study as a whole: Indications came from public TCR beta signatures; they pointed to CMV infection and to a matching HLA type.

TCRdb redid the calling of the reads with MiXCR, one entry per CDR3 protein. The sample consists of some 700,000 distinct CDR3 sequences, roughly 35% of them appearing once. Regarding the study as a whole: Predominance within the ex vivo response was attributable to HLA-C-restricted CMV-specific TCR beta clonotypes.

Sample: PBMCs. This chain connects TRBV4-2 to TRBJ2-2; D is ambiguous. The clonotype was recovered from a human donor in good health (CMV status not recorded). Some clones in this sample may be carry-over from other donors' samples. The CDR3 region has the DNA TGTGCCAGCAGCCAAGGCGGGGAGCTGTTTTTT. It is translated as CASSQGGELFF.